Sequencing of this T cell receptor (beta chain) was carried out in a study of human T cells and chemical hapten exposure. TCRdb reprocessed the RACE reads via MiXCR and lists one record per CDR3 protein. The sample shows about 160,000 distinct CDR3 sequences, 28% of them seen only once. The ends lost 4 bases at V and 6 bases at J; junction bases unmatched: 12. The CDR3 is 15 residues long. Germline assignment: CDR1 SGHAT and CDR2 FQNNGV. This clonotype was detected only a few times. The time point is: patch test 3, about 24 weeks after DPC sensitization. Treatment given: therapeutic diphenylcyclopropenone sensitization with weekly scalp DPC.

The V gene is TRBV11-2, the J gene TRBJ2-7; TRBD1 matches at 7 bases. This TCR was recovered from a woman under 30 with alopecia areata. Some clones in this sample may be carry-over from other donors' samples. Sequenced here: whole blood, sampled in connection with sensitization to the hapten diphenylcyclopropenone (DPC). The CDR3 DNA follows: TGTGCCAGCAGCTCGACAGGGTCTGACGTTTCCGAGCAGTACTTC. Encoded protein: CASSSTGSDVSEQYF. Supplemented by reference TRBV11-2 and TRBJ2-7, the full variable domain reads EAGVAQSPRYKIIEKRQSVAFWCNPISGHATLYWYQQILGQGPKLLIQFQNNGVVDDSQLPKDRFSAERLKGVDSTLKIQPAKLEDSAVYLCASSSTGSDVSEQYFGPGTRLTVT.